A single sample gave rise to the 9 T cell receptor beta chains below, sequenced in a study of cytomegalovirus exposure and HLA in healthy donors. The PCR employed 60 Vbeta primers together with 13 Jbeta primers. Clones were sequenced by immunoSEQ multiplex PCR, and TCRdb holds only the in-frame ones, with some missing. Of some 200,000 clones listed, 76% are singletons. The sequenced material came from PBMCs. These receptors were collected from a man between 18 and 35 years old in good health and CMV-seronegative.

V usage is TRBV4-1 and J usage is TRBJ2-1; TRBD2 is a possible D gene (6 bases). Germline loops: CDR1 MGHRA, CDR2 YSYEKL. CDR3 length: 13 amino acids. Trimming pared 3 bases from V and 9 bases from J, leaving 12 bases between. CDR3 residues: CASSHVGGGEQFF. The CDR3 DNA follows: TGCGCCAGCAGCCATGTGGGAGGCGGTGAGCAGTTCTTC.

The chain couples TRBV19 to TRBJ2-7; possibly TRBD1 for D (6 bases). The CDR3 length is 14 residues. Germline CDR1 is LNHDA and CDR2 is SQIVND (reference sequence). Between the trimmed V and J ends, which lost 5 bases and 3 bases, there was a span of 14 bases. The CDR3: CASSWGQGHYEQYF. The DNA for the CDR3 is TGTGCCAGTAGTTGGGGGCAGGGGCACTACGAGCAGTACTTC.

The chain links TRBV5-6 to TRBJ2-7, with 8 positions matching TRBD1. Losses at the gene ends were 2 bases for V and 5 bases for J; bases not matched to a gene: 6. The CDR3 length is 14 residues. Germline V CDR1 and CDR2: SGHDT, YYEEEE. In nucleotides, the CDR3 is TGTGCCAGCAGCTTTCTCCGGACAGGGAACGAGCAGTACTTC. This translates into CASSFLRTGNEQYF.

The chain combines TRBV9 with TRBJ2-2, with a tentative D call TRBD1 (5 bases). V lost 3 bases and J lost 4, with 7 bases in between. Germline CDR1 and CDR2: SGDLS and YYNGEE. This CDR3 has 13 amino acids. CDR3 amino acids: CASSAQGTGELFF. In DNA, the CDR3 is TGTGCCAGCAGCGCGCAGGGCACCGGGGAGCTGTTTTTT.

This clone occurred once. V is TRBV5-1 and J is TRBJ2-1; D might be TRBD2 (7 bases). This CDR3 is built from 19 residues. V lost 3 bases and J 0 bases, leaving 22 bases between the germline ends. Germline values: CDR1 SGHRS, CDR2 YFSETQ. CDR3 nucleotides: TGCGCCAGCAGCTCCCAAGGGGGGGCCTTCGCCGGCTCCTACAATGAGCAGTTCTTC. This sequence encodes CASSSQGGAFAGSYNEQFF.

The chain employs TRBV12-2 and TRBJ2-5; TRBD2, the table's D call, lacks a check against the DNA. TRBV12-2 has pseudogene status. The CDR3 is 18 amino acids. CDR3 sequence: CASRLVGGGRAGSETQYF. The CDR3 DNA reads as TGTGCAAGTCGCTTAGTCGGGGGCGGGAGGGCCGGGTCAGAGACCCAGTACTTC.

V usage is TRBV27 and J usage is TRBJ1-4, with TRBD1 matching over 9 bases. This CDR3 is built from 15 residues. Trimming took 5 bases from V and 8 from J; bases not matched to a gene: 9. CDR1 is MNHEY, CDR2 SMNVEV, per germline (reference sequence). CDR3 nucleotides: TGTGCCAGCAGTCTCACCGGGACAGGGCGAGAAAAACTGTTTTTT. Protein product: CASSLTGTGREKLFF.

The rearrangement joins TRBV6-1 to TRBJ2-2, with D unresolved. This CDR3 spans 14 amino acids. Between the trimmed V and J ends, which lost 0 bases and 2 bases, there was a span of 4 bases. Germline lookup yields CDR1 MNHNS and CDR2 SASEGT. The DNA of the CDR3 is TGTGCCAGCAGTGAAGCGCTAAACACCGGGGAGCTGTTTTTT. It encodes CASSEALNTGELFF.

The chain is built from TRBV30 and TRBJ2-5; 9 positions agree with TRBD2. In germline, CDR1 is GTSNPN, CDR2 SVGIG (reference sequence). CDR3 size: 15 residues. V was pared by 0 bases and J by 1 base, with 3 bases of the junction left unmatched. CDR3 residues: CAWSVLAGRQETQYF. CDR3 DNA sequence: TGTGCCTGGAGTGTTCTAGCGGGACGCCAAGAGACCCAGTACTTC. The entire variable domain, with the rest obtained from reference TRBV30 and TRBJ2-5, is as follows: SQTIHQWPATLVQPVGSPLSLECTVEGTSNPNLYWYRQAAGRGLQLLFYSVGIGQISSEVPQNLSASRPQDRQFILSSKKLLLSDSGFYLCAWSVLAGRQETQYFGPGTRLLVL.